What follows is one T cell receptor (beta chain) and its context. Authors' processing steps: Amplification from reference gene primers served as the basis for estimated nucleated cell counts. The protocol was immunoSEQ multiplex PCR, while the TCRdb copy is restricted to in-frame clones and leaves out a portion. V and J calls and clone size come straight from that table; D and trimming were deduced from the DNA. The sample includes 200,000 to 250,000 clones, 65% to 85% of them seen just once. The V gene's germline CDR1 is SGHTA and CDR2 FQGNSA. The CDR3 is made up of 15 amino acids. Trimming left V 5 bases short and J 6 bases short, with 19 bases between. Participants spanned ages about 18 to 90 years and resided in fewer than 30 US areas. Cohorts were determined from participant-reported clinical history. The data stem from a study of blood T cell repertoires in COVID-19. On the study more broadly: The cDNA or gDNA used as material had been derived from T cells, B-cell-depleted T cells, or PBMCs.

The chain carries TRBV7-2 and TRBJ1-1; tentatively, D is TRBD1 (5 bases). The sequence was obtained from a middle-aged woman who had recovered from COVID-19. Sequenced input: PBMCs or T cells enriched from blood (not recorded which). CDR3 nucleotides: TGTGCCAGCAGCCCTGCTCGGGGAGGGGTATCTGAAGCTTTCTTT. Its protein product is CASSPARGGVSEAFF.